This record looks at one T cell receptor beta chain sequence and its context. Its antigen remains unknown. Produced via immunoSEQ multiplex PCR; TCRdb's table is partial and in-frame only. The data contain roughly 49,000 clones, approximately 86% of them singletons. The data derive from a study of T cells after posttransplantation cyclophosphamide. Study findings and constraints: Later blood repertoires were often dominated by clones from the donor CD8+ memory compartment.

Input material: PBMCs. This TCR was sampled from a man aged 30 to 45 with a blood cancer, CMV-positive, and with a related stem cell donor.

The CDR3 DNA follows: TGTGCCAGCAGCTCCAGAAGCAGGGGGGTAAACACCATATATTTT. This translates into CASSSRSRGVNTIYF. The chain has TRBV7-9 and TRBJ1-3, with TRBD1 matching 7 bases. In germline, CDR1 is SEHNR, CDR2 FQNEAQ (reference sequence). This CDR3 is 15 amino acids long. J gave up 6 bases and V 4 bases, and 9 bases lay outside the gene matches.